This T cell receptor (beta chain) was found in a study of T cell clonality in common variable immunodeficiency. This clone was counted ten times or more. With the read ending 3 residues before the CDR3 end, the germline J gene is used to fill in that end. Germline V gene data show CDR1 as SGHRS and CDR2 as YFSETQ. The CDR3 consists of 17 residues. The V segment lost 5 bases and the J segment 5 bases; nucleotides outside the gene matches: 17. Profiling relied on immunoSEQ multiplex PCR, and the TCRdb table lists in-frame clones only, not all of them. Altogether about 52,000 clones were found in the sample, and no singletons occur.

Material for sequencing was peripheral blood mononuclear cells. This sequence joins TRBV5-1 and TRBJ2-5, with 8 nucleotides matching TRBD2. This TCR was recovered from a person aged 18-69 years in good health. CDR3 loop: CASSPLIAGGDLETQYF. The DNA read from the CDR3 is TGCGCCAGCAGTCCGCTCATTGCGGGGGGCGACCTGGAGACC.